Here is one T cell receptor (beta chain) with its context. V dropped 2 bases and J dropped 7; count of bases not matched to a gene: 4. The CDR3 sequence is 13 residues long. The germline V gene has CDR1 SGHAT and CDR2 FQNNGV. The data were taken from a study of blood T cell repertoires in COVID-19. In the study overall: Samples came from the United States, Italy and Spain, spanning acute and convalescent COVID-19.

In the original processing: Reference gene primer amplification gave nucleated cell count estimates. TCRdb keeps only in-frame clones here, not all; method: immunoSEQ multiplex PCR. D and trimming were read from the DNA, whereas the V and J calls and clone size are those reported in that table. The profile shows more than 85,000 clones, around 87% of them singletons. J is TRBJ1-1 and V is TRBV11-2; 7 nucleotides agree with TRBD1. The sample was peripheral blood. The sequence derives from a human donor in a cohort sampled during active COVID-19. The DNA for the CDR3 is TGTGCCAGCAGCTTATTGGCAGGGGGTGAAGCTTTCTTT. It is translated as CASSLLAGGEAFF.